The sequence of this T cell receptor (beta chain) was determined in a study of cytomegalovirus exposure and HLA in healthy donors. The donors were part of the 120-subject validation cohort, which stood apart from the approximately 630-subject first cohort. Using immunoSEQ multiplex PCR, the repertoire was profiled, and TCRdb retains in-frame clones only, with some absent. Of about 54,000 clones listed, approximately 90% are singletons. V was pared by 0 bases and J by 0 bases, with 7 bases of the junction left unmatched. CDR1 is ENHRY and CDR2 is SYGVKD in the germline V gene. The CDR3 extends over 18 amino acids.

Sequences were obtained from PBMCs. This chain uses TRBV10-3 with TRBJ1-5; 8 bases are a match to TRBD1. The sequence was obtained from a woman under 30 in good health and CMV-seropositive. The chain's CDR3 is CAISESSGTGISNQPQHF. The CDR3 DNA follows: TGTGCCATCAGTGAGTCGAGCGGGACAGGAATTAGCAATCAGCCCCAGCATTTT.